This T cell receptor beta chain came from a study of T cell responses to AZD1222 COVID-19 vaccine. On the study more broadly: Second-dose intervals of approximately 4 or approximately 12 weeks were pooled.

Whole-study results and caveats: Regions left unmutated in variants are reportedly the target of nearly half of spike-specific TCRs.

With regard to this clone: Its antigen is not known.

The table came from immunoSEQ multiplex PCR; TCRdb's copy has only in-frame clones and leaves some out. The table lists 55,000 to 80,000 clones, around four fifths of them singletons. In germline, CDR1 is MNHNY, CDR2 SVGAGI (reference sequence). The CDR3 is 13 amino acids. V lost 6 bases to trimming and J lost 7 bases, with 16 bases between them. J is TRBJ2-7 and V is TRBV6-6; D is tentatively TRBD1 or TRBD2 (6 bases each). The TCR originated in an adult in good health. The source was peripheral blood, collected on day 0 of AZD1222 vaccination. The CDR3 region has the DNA TGTGCCAGCAGGACGGGGGCTGTAGGGGAGCAGTACTTC. The encoded protein is CASRTGAVGEQYF.